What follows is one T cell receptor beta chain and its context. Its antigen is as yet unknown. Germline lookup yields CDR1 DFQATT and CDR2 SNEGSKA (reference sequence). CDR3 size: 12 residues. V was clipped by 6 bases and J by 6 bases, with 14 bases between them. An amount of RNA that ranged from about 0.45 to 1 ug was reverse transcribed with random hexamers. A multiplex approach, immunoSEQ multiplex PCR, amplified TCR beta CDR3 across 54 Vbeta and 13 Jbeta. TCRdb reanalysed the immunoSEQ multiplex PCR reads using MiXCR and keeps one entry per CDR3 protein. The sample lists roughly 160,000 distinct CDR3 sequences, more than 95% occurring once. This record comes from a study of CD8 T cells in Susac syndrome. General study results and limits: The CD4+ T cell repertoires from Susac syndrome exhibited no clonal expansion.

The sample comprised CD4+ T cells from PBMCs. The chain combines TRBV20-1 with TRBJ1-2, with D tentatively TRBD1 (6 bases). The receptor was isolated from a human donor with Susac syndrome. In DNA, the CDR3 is TGCAGTGCAGAACAGGGAGGGCATGGCTACACCTTC. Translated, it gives CSAEQGGHGYTF.